These 16 T cell receptor beta chains were all obtained from the same sample, sequenced in a study of response to subunit inactivated influenza vaccine. TCRdb re-called the RT-PCR reads through MiXCR, storing one row per CDR3 protein. This table holds approximately 500,000 distinct CDR3 sequences, 10% to 15% found once. Material: PBMCs from blood, obtained roughly 45 days after vaccination. These receptors all come from a man aged 50 to 59 who received an inactivated influenza vaccine.

The chain has TRBV28 and TRBJ1-2; TRBD1 might be the D (6 bases). The germline V and J ends were trimmed by 10 bases and 4 bases, with 19 bases remaining between them. The germline CDR1 and CDR2 sequences are MDHEN and SYDVKM. CDR3 length equals 14 residues. The CDR3 nucleotides are TGTGCCACCAATCTACCGGGACACCTCTATGGCTACACCTTC. Amino acids: CATNLPGHLYGYTF.

This clonotype was counted between two and nine times. The chain recombines TRBV7-9 with TRBJ1-6, with D hard to call. V was trimmed by 5 bases and J by 8 bases, leaving 16 bases between them. The germline gives CDR1 SEHNR, CDR2 FQNEAQ (reference sequence). This CDR3 has 15 amino acids. The CDR3 DNA follows: TGTGCCAGCAGCCGGACTGAACGCACCGATTCACCCCTCCACTTT. As protein: CASSRTERTDSPLHF.

CDR3 protein: CASSAGLLLGGDTEAFF. CDR3 sequence (DNA): TGCGCCAGCAGCGCGGGACTTTTACTGGGAGGTGACACTGAAGCTTTCTTT. This chain uses TRBV5-1 with TRBJ1-1, with TRBD1 as a possible D gene (5 bases). The CDR3 contains 17 residues. The V end lost 4 bases, the J end lost 3 bases, and 22 bases lay between the germline ends. Per germline, CDR1 SGHRS and CDR2 YFSETQ.

CDR3: CASSLHPSTDTQYF. CDR3 bases: TGTGCCAGCAGCCTCCACCCTAGCACAGATACGCAGTATTTT. The rearrangement links TRBV3-1 to TRBJ2-3; D call uncertain. Per germline, CDR1 LGHDT and CDR2 YNNKEL (reference sequence). V lost 4 bases to trimming and J lost 0 bases, with 8 bases between them. The length of the CDR3 is 14 residues.

The sample holds a few counts of this clonotype. The J gene is TRBJ1-5, the V gene TRBV2; D uncertain. V was pared by 0 bases and J by 16 bases, with 13 bases between. The germline gives CDR1 SNHLY, CDR2 FYNNEI. The CDR3 covers 12 residues. This chain's CDR3 is CASSEAAAAFHF. The CDR3 nucleotides are TGTGCCAGCAGTGAAGCGGCGGCAGCCTTCCATTTT. The variable domain in full, completed from reference TRBV2 and TRBJ1-5, reads EPEVTQTPSHQVTQMGQEVILRCVPISNHLYFYWYRQILGQKVEFLVSFYNNEISEKSEIFDDQFSVERPDGSNFTLKIRSTKLEDSAMYFCASSEAAAAFHFGDGTRLSIL.

This chain connects TRBV7-6 to TRBJ2-2, with TRBD1 as a possible D gene (6 bases). CDR1 is SGHVS and CDR2 is FNYEAQ in the germline V gene. The CDR3 is 17 residues long. The ends were cut back, 0 bases at V and 1 base at J, with 12 bases in the middle. The CDR3 reads CASSLAPRGRNTGELFF. The CDR3 DNA sequence: TGTGCCAGCAGCTTAGCCCCCAGGGGAAGGAACACCGGGGAGCTGTTTTTT. Full variable domain (remainder filled in from reference TRBV7-6 and TRBJ2-2): GAGVSQSPRYKVTKRGQDVALRCDPISGHVSLYWYRQALGQGPEFLTYFNYEAQQDKSGLPNDRFSAERPEGSISTLTIQRTEQRDSAMYRCASSLAPRGRNTGELFFGEGSRLTVL.

J is TRBJ2-1 and V is TRBV12-3 or TRBV12-4, with a weak D call TRBD1 (5 bases). The length of the CDR3 is 14 residues. V was cut by 7 bases and J by 0 bases, with 10 bases left in between. The CDR3: CASMSRVSYNEQFF. The CDR3, as DNA: TGTGCCAGCATGTCCAGGGTCTCCTACAATGAGCAGTTCTTC.

Remarks on this clonotype: The junction departs from germline at one end; a sequencing error may be responsible. The chain combines TRBV12-3 or TRBV12-4 with TRBJ1-4, with a tentative D call TRBD1 (6 bases). CDR3 size: 13 residues. The CDR3 DNA reads TGTGCCAGCAACCTCCGGGACAACGAAAAACTGTGTTTT. It codes for CASNLRDNEKLCF.

This clonotype came up many times. The rearrangement uses TRBV29-1 and TRBJ2-1; 9 nucleotides align to TRBD1. CDR1 and CDR2 from the germline V gene are SQVTM and ANQGSEA. Trimming at V came to 6 bases and at J to 4 bases, leaving 4 bases not matched to a gene. CDR3 length: 13 residues. Here the CDR3 reads CSVGQGHYNEQFF. The CDR3 DNA follows: TGCAGCGTGGGACAGGGCCATTACAATGAGCAGTTCTTC.

This clonotype was seen a few times. This sequence joins TRBV20-1 and TRBJ2-3, with TRBD2 identical over 9 bases. Germline V gene lookup returns CDR1 DFQATT and CDR2 SNEGSKA (reference sequence). J gave up 4 bases and V 6 bases, and 8 bases lay outside the gene matches. CDR3 length: 14 amino acids. CDR3 sequence (DNA): TGCAGTGCAGGTAGCGGGAGAGGATCAGATACGCAGTATTTT. This codes for CSAGSGRGSDTQYF.

This clonotype was detected a few times. V gene TRBV2 combines with J gene TRBJ1-5; TRBD1 matches 8 bases. CDR1 and CDR2 from the germline V gene are SNHLY and FYNNEI. V shed 6 bases, J shed 6 bases, and the junction held 4 bases outside the gene matches. CDR3 length equals 13 residues. DNA for the CDR3: TGTGCCAGCAGCAACAGGGGGAGTCAGCCCCAGCATTTT. Protein: CASSNRGSQPQHF.

The chain links TRBV7-2 to TRBJ1-2; TRBD1 might be the D (6 bases). The germline gives CDR1 SGHTA, CDR2 FQGNSA. The ends were cut back, 6 bases at V and 4 bases at J, with 12 bases in the middle. The CDR3 length is 13 residues. The CDR3 nucleotides are TGTGCCAGCAGACCCCGGACAGCCTATGGCTACACCTTC. It yields the protein CASRPRTAYGYTF.

The chain has TRBV6-2 or TRBV6-3 and TRBJ2-2; D unresolved. Germline V gene data show CDR1 as MNHEY and CDR2 as SVGEGT. Trimming pared 6 bases from V and 7 bases from J, leaving 3 bases between. The CDR3 runs to 10 residues. CDR3 sequence reads: CASSNGELFF. The CDR3 DNA follows: TGTGCCAGCAGCAACGGGGAGCTGTTTTTT.

The gene calls are TRBV9 and TRBJ1-1; possibly TRBD1 for D (6 bases). V gave up 4 bases and J gave up 4 bases, with 17 bases separating them. The CDR3 covers 15 residues. From germline, CDR1 is SGDLS and CDR2 YYNGEE. The DNA of the CDR3 is TGTGCCAGCAGCCCAACAGGGCTCCTTACCACTGAAGCTTTCTTT. Its translation: CASSPTGLLTTEAFF.

The chain links TRBV20-1 to TRBJ2-1; 8 bases are shared with TRBD2. The V gene end was trimmed by 5 bases and the J gene end by 4 bases; junction bases not matched to a gene: 10. This CDR3 is built from 15 residues. Looked up from germline, CDR1 is DFQATT and CDR2 is SNEGSKA (reference sequence). Written as DNA, the CDR3 is TGCAGTGCTCCCAGGCGGGGGGTTACATACAATGAGCAGTTCTTC. It encodes CSAPRRGVTYNEQFF.

V gene TRBV29-1 combines with J gene TRBJ2-1; D gene ambiguous. The CDR3 has 12 amino acids. V was trimmed by 4 bases and J by 3 bases, leaving 7 bases between them. From germline, CDR1 is SQVTM and CDR2 ANQGSEA. The CDR3 spells CSVAVRYNEQFF. The CDR3 nucleotides read TGCAGCGTTGCTGTACGCTACAATGAGCAGTTCTTC.